A selection of T cell receptor beta chains follows, all from one sample in a study of blood T cells in healthy people across ages. TCRdb re-called the 5' RACE reads through MiXCR, storing one row per CDR3 protein. The data hold approximately 1,700,000 distinct CDR3 sequences, with approximately 39% observed a single time. Sequenced sample: blood. Every receptor here comes from a human donor in good health. CDR3s include the opening cysteine and the closing phenylalanine or tryptophan. The D gene is left open where the match is weak. A row's size may be missing; if present it is once, few, many or a size class.

V gene	clone size	J gene	D gene	CDR3 protein	CDR3 DNA
TRBV5-1	-	TRBJ2-1	TRBD2	CASSHNLAGGVSYNEQFF	TGCGCCAGCAGCCATAACTTAGCGGGGGGGGTCTCCTACAATGAGCAGTTCTTC
TRBV7-2	-	TRBJ2-6	-	CASSPDITFISGANVLTF	TGTGCCAGCAGCCCGGACATTACCTTTATCTCTGGGGCCAACGTCCTGACTTTC
TRBV9	-	TRBJ2-7	TRBD2	CASSVGTSGSYEQYF	TGTGCCAGCAGCGTAGGGACTAGCGGCTCCTACGAGCAGTACTTC
TRBV20-1	-	TRBJ2-7	-	CSARIGPYEGDKQYF	TGCAGTGCTAGAATCGGACCGTACGAGGGCGACAAGCAGTACTTC
TRBV5-1	-	TRBJ2-2	TRBD2	CASSSGLGSTGELFF	TGCGCCAGCAGCTCGGGACTAGGGAGCACCGGGGAGCTGTTTTTT
TRBV7-2	few	TRBJ1-2	TRBD1	CASSPVPGQGYYGYTF	TGTGCCAGCAGCCCCGTCCCAGGACAGGGCTACTATGGCTACACCTTC
TRBV5-1	-	TRBJ1-2	-	CASSKDPSASSYGCTF	TGCGCCAGCAGCAAGGACCCGTCCGCATCCAGCTATGGCTGCACCTTC
TRBV24-1	once	TRBJ2-5	-	CATSGEMEETQYF	TGTGCCACCAGTGGGGAAATGGAAGAGACCCAGTACTTC
TRBV11-1	few	TRBJ2-5	TRBD1	CASSSRSGQGEGETQYF	TGTGCCAGCAGCTCCCGATCTGGACAGGGCGAAGGAGAGACCCAGTACTTC
TRBV10-3	few	TRBJ1-6	TRBD1	CAISPGTGSYNSPLHF	TGTGCCATCAGCCCCGGGACAGGCTCCTATAATTCACCCCTCCACTTT
TRBV9	many	TRBJ2-1	-	CASSVANEQFF	TGTGCCAGCAGCGTAGCTAATGAGCAGTTCTTC
TRBV3-1	-	TRBJ1-5	-	CASSQGAQGLPQHF	TGTGCCAGCAGTCAAGGGGCGCAGGGATTACCCCAGCATTTT
TRBV12-3/TRBV12-4	-	TRBJ2-4	-	CASSSIRNEQYF	TGTGCCAGCAGTTCGATACGCAATGAGCAGTACTTC
TRBV5-1	few	TRBJ1-2	-	CASSGNGYGYTF	TGCGCCAGCAGCGGGAACGGATATGGCTACACCTTC
TRBV5-1	-	TRBJ2-4	TRBD1	CASSLGQGAEYF	TGCGCCAGCAGCTTGGGACAGGGGGCTGAGTACTTC
TRBV7-9	few	TRBJ2-6	-	CASSSLQGANVLTF	TGTGCCAGCAGCTCCCTCCAGGGGGCCAACGTCCTGACTTTC
TRBV10-3	few	TRBJ2-1	-	CAISARGTDEQFF	TGTGCCATCAGTGCCCGGGGCACGGATGAGCAGTTCTTC
TRBV7-9	-	TRBJ2-7	TRBD2	CASSLSVGGISYEQYF	TGTGCCAGCAGCTTATCTGTCGGGGGGATATCCTACGAGCAGTACTTC
TRBV20-1	-	TRBJ2-2	-	CSAHGPKGNTGELFF	TGCAGTGCCCACGGACCCAAGGGGAACACCGGGGAGCTGTTTTTT
TRBV20-1	-	TRBJ2-7	-	CSARDAHYEQYF	TGCAGTGCTAGGGACGCCCACTACGAGCAGTACTTC
TRBV29-1	-	TRBJ1-2	-	CSVLRGPTYYGYTF	TGCAGCGTCCTAAGGGGCCCTACATACTATGGCTACACCTTC
TRBV7-9	-	TRBJ2-1	TRBD1	CASSFGQGNEQFF	TGTGCCAGCAGCTTTGGACAGGGGAATGAGCAGTTCTTC
TRBV29-1	-	TRBJ1-1	-	CSAVYDTNTEAFF	TGCAGCGCTGTGTATGACACGAACACTGAAGCTTTCTTT
TRBV27	-	TRBJ1-2	TRBD1	CAAAPGTGYGYTF	TGTGCCGCCGCCCCCGGGACAGGGTATGGCTACACCTTC